A selection of T cell receptor beta chains follows, all from one sample in a study of patients and donors after allogeneic stem cell transplantation. TCRdb passed the RT-PCR reads through MiXCR, listing each CDR3 protein once. Among hundreds of thousands of distinct CDR3 sequences listed, 16% were seen once. The sequenced sample consisted of blood, either unsorted or a sorted T cell fraction (not recorded which). The origin of the receptors is a human donor who was either an allogeneic HSCT recipient or a stem cell or donor lymphocyte infusion donor (not recorded which). It is not recorded whose cells these are; they may come from a transplant donor. The CDR3 runs from the conserved cysteine through the conserved F or W. The D gene is left open where the match is weak. Part of the rows lack a size; the others show once, few, many or a class for expanded clones.

- TRBJ2-3 TRBV4-3 - TGCGCCAGCAGCGGGGCGGGAATCGGAACAGATACGCAGTATTTT CASSGAGIGTDTQYF
few TRBJ2-5 TRBV29-1 - TGCAGCGTTGTGCCAGGGATAGAGACCCAGTACTTC CSVVPGIETQYF
few TRBJ1-6 TRBV7-9 - TGTGCCAGCAGCTTAACCCGGGACATTCGGTCACCCCTCCACTTT CASSLTRDIRSPLHF
- TRBJ1-1 TRBV2 - TGTGCCAGCAGTGAAGCGACAGAAGCTTTCTTT CASSEATEAFF
few TRBJ2-1 TRBV11-3 - TGTGCCAGCAGCTTGAGGGATGGCGCAAAGCAGTTCTTC CASSLRDGAKQFF
few TRBJ2-1 TRBV14 - TGTGCCAGCAGCCACCCCAGGGATTCGTACGATGAGCAGTTCTTC CASSHPRDSYDEQFF
- TRBJ2-7 TRBV6-2/TRBV6-3 - TGTGCCAGCAGTTCCTGGGACGCTCGCTACGAGCAGTACTTC CASSSWDARYEQYF
few TRBJ2-3 TRBV5-1 - TGCGCCAGCAGCCTGAGGGACGGGACAGATACGCAGTATTTT CASSLRDGTDTQYF
few TRBJ1-2 TRBV6-1 - TGTGCCAGCAGTGAATTCGGGGGAAGAGGTTATGGCTACACCTTC CASSEFGGRGYGYTF
once TRBJ2-7 TRBV7-3 - TGTGCCAGCAGCTTATGTAGGGGAGTCCTCGAGCAGTACTTC CASSLCRGVLEQYF
many TRBJ1-1 TRBV3-1 TRBD1 TGTGCCAGCAGCCACCGACAGGGGGCCTACACTGAAGCTTTCTTT CASSHRQGAYTEAFF
- TRBJ2-1 TRBV18 TRBD1 TGTGCCAGCTCACGGGACAGGGGGGAGAATGAGCAGTTCTTC CASSRDRGENEQFF
- TRBJ1-5 TRBV7-3 - TGTGCCAGCAGTGAGGGGTATAATCAGCCCCAGCATTTT CASSEGYNQPQHF
- TRBJ2-1 TRBV24-1 TRBD2 TGTGCCACCAGTGATTCGGGTATCGAGCGGGGTTACAATGAGCAGTTCTTC CATSDSGIERGYNEQFF
few TRBJ2-7 TRBV6-5 TRBD1 TGTGCCAGCAGTTACTCTGGGGACAGGGTCTACGAGCAGTACTTC CASSYSGDRVYEQYF
- TRBJ2-4 TRBV20-1 - TGCAGTGCTAGAGCAGGGACGGCCAAAAACATTCAGTACTTC CSARAGTAKNIQYF
many TRBJ1-1 TRBV11-2 - TGTGCCAGCAGTGCTACAGGCCTGATGAACACTGAAGCTTTCTTT CASSATGLMNTEAFF
- TRBJ1-4 TRBV19 - TGTGCCAGTAGTATAGACAAGGGTTTGCGGACTAATGAAAAACTGTTTTTT CASSIDKGLRTNEKLFF
- TRBJ2-7 TRBV15 - TGTGCCACCAGCAGAGACAGGGACCCCTACGAGCAGTACTTC CATSRDRDPYEQYF
- TRBJ1-4 TRBV12-3/TRBV12-4 - TGTGCCAGCAGTTTAGCAGGGCCAGGGGCCAATGAAAAACTGTTTTTT CASSLAGPGANEKLFF
- TRBJ2-2 TRBV27 - TGTGCCAGCAGTATCGTCCAGAACACCGGGGAGCTGTTTTTT CASSIVQNTGELFF
once TRBJ1-5 TRBV4-2 - TGTGCCAGCAGCCAAGAGAGGCTTCTTCAGCAGCCCCAGCATTTT CASSQERLLQQPQHF
few TRBJ2-5 TRBV5-1 - TGCGCCAGCAGCTTGGCCGGAGCGTACCAAGAGACCCAGTACTTC CASSLAGAYQETQYF
- TRBJ2-3 TRBV29-1 - TGCAGCGTTGATAGGGTAGGATGCACAGATACGCAGTATTTT CSVDRVGCTDTQYF
few TRBJ2-2 TRBV7-8 - TGTGCCAGCAGCTTCGGCGCCGCGAACACCGGGGAGCTGTTTTTT CASSFGAANTGELFF
few TRBJ2-5 TRBV12-3/TRBV12-4 TRBD2 TGTGCCAGCAGGGTCGGAGCGGGGAGAGAGACCCAGTACTTC CASRVGAGRETQYF
- TRBJ2-5 TRBV13 - TGTGCCAGCAGCTTGCGCGGGACCAACCAAGAGACCCAGTACTTC CASSLRGTNQETQYF
few TRBJ1-2 TRBV4-3 - TGCGCCAGCAGCCAATTAGCAGGTAGCTATGGCTACACCTTC CASSQLAGSYGYTF
many TRBJ2-7 TRBV5-1 - TGCGCCAGCAGCTTGGGAGGTAACAATCCTGGCTACGAGCAGTACTTC CASSLGGNNPGYEQYF
- TRBJ2-6 TRBV6-1 - TGTGCCAGTAGATTCGCTAGGACTTTTAGCTCTGGGGCCAACGTCCTGACTTTC CASRFARTFSSGANVLTF
- TRBJ1-5 TRBV5-1 - TGCGCCAGCAGCCGGTCGGGGGGAGGGAATCAGCCCCAGCATTTT CASSRSGGGNQPQHF
- TRBJ2-2 TRBV6-5 TRBD2 TGTGCCAGCAGTTACGGCGCGGGGGGCCGCACCGGGGAGCTGTTTTTT CASSYGAGGRTGELFF
many TRBJ2-2 TRBV12-3/TRBV12-4 TRBD2 TGTGCCAGCAGTTTCGGGCTGAGCGGGAGAAAAACCGGGGAGCTGTTTTTT CASSFGLSGRKTGELFF
- TRBJ1-5 TRBV2 - TGTGCCAGCAGTGGAGGCAGGAGCCAAGGGAATCAGCCCCAGCATTTT CASSGGRSQGNQPQHF
once TRBJ2-7 TRBV7-2 - TGTGCCAGCAGCACCCCCGGGGGAGGGGGAGAGCAGTACTTC CASSTPGGGGEQYF
few TRBJ1-5 TRBV30 - TGTGCCTGGAGTGTGGGGGGAGCTCAGCCCCAGCATTTT CAWSVGGAQPQHF
few TRBJ2-1 TRBV20-1 TRBD2 TGCAGTGCTAGAGACTGGCGGGAGCTCTACAATGAGCAGTTCTTC CSARDWRELYNEQFF
few TRBJ2-7 TRBV6-2/TRBV6-3 TRBD2 TGTGCCAGCAGTTCTGTTTCACTAGCGGTCTCCTACGAGCAGTACTTC CASSSVSLAVSYEQYF
- TRBJ2-3 TRBV15 - TGTGCCACCAGCAGAGGAACCAGACAGAGCACAGATACGCAGTATTTT CATSRGTRQSTDTQYF
- TRBJ1-5 TRBV18 - TGTGCCAGCTCATCCCGGACTAGAAATAGCAATCAGCCCCAGCATTTT CASSSRTRNSNQPQHF
- TRBJ1-1 TRBV4-1 - TGCGCCAGCAGCCAGCCCAAGCACCCCCGGTGGGGTGCTTTCTTT CASSQPKHPRWGAFF
few TRBJ1-2 TRBV12-3/TRBV12-4 - TGTGCAAGCAGTTTAGCAACGACAGGCTATGGCTACACCTTC CASSLATTGYGYTF